This T cell receptor (beta chain) is drawn from a study of cytomegalovirus exposure and HLA in healthy donors. Overall study: An early data release held 80 million or so unique TCRs from HLA-typed donors. General observations from the study: Published work reported that the classifier diagnosed cytomegalovirus status with high specificity and sensitivity. Sequencing artifact likely explains a cluster of highly shared sequence variants.

CDR1 is SGHNT and CDR2 is YYREEE in the germline V gene (reference sequence). The CDR3 runs 13 residues. PCR primers comprised 60 Vbeta and 13 Jbeta primers. Measured with immunoSEQ multiplex PCR; TCRdb has only the in-frame clones, and not every one. The sample includes 150,000 to 200,000 clones, 75% of them seen just once. This clone was detected once. As yet, its antigen is unknown. This sequence originates from a woman aged 40 to 50 in good health and CMV-seropositive. The genes are TRBV5-4 and TRBJ2-5, with TRBD2 as a possible D gene (5 bases). The DNA end is a closer match to TRBJ2-7, so the J assignment may be wrong. Sequences were obtained from PBMCs. The DNA of the CDR3 is TGTGCCAGCAGCTTGCCGGGGAACTACGAGCAGTACTTC. Residues: CASSLPGNYEQYF.